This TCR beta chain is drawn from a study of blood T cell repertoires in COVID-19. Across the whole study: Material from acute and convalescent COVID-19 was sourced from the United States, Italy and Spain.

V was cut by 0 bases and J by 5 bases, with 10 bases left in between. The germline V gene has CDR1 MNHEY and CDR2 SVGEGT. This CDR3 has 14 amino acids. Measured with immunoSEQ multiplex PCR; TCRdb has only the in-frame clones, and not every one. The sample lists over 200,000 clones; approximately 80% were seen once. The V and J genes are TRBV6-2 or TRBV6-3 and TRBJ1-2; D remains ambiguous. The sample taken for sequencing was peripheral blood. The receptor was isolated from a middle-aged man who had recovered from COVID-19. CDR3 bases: TGTGCCAGCAGTTACTCACCGCCGACTTATGGCTACACCTTC. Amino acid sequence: CASSYSPPTYGYTF.